The 18 T cell receptor beta chains listed next were all sequenced from one sample in a study of siplizumab effects on memory and regulatory T cells. The assay was immunoSEQ multiplex PCR, and TCRdb's table has in-frame clones only and misses some. The sample shows roughly 92,000 clones, over 90% of them seen only once. Material: non-Treg CD4+ T cells sorted from blood. Receptors were obtained from a human donor in good health.

V and J are TRBV7-9 and TRBJ2-4, with a tentative D call TRBD1 (6 bases). Deletions cut 3 bases from V and 3 bases from J, with 21 bases between. CDR1 and CDR2 (germline): SEHNR, FQNEAQ (reference sequence). The CDR3 has 18 residues. The CDR3 loop reads CASSLVLRGGPLKNIQYF. DNA of the CDR3: TGTGCCAGCAGCTTGGTTCTCAGAGGGGGACCTCTCAAAAACATTCAGTACTTC.

This chain uses TRBV28 with TRBJ1-3; D remains ambiguous. There are 11 residues in the CDR3. Trimming cost V 11 bases and J 4 bases, with 9 bases left between them. Per the germline V gene, CDR1 is MDHEN and CDR2 is SYDVKM. CDR3 loop: CASVSGNTIYF. The CDR3 DNA reads TGTGCCTCCGTTTCAGGAAACACCATATATTTT.

V is TRBV5-1 and J is TRBJ1-5; the D gene is possibly TRBD1 (5 bases). V lost 3 bases, J lost 10 bases, and 17 bases lay in between. The CDR3 loop spans 14 amino acids. Germline CDR1 SGHRS, CDR2 YFSETQ. Written as DNA, the CDR3 is TGCGCCAGCAGCTCTGGACAAGGCCGTTCTCCCCAGCATTTT. Residues: CASSSGQGRSPQHF.

The chain recombines TRBV25-1 with TRBJ2-5; possible D gene TRBD1, 6 bases. Trimming took off 7 bases at V and 2 bases at J, with 11 bases between the two ends. CDR1 is MGHDK and CDR2 is SYGVNS in the germline V gene. The CDR3 contains 13 residues. CDR3 protein: CASNLQGQETQYF. CDR3 nucleotides: TGTGCCAGCAATTTACAGGGTCAAGAGACCCAGTACTTC.

The V gene is TRBV5-1, the J gene TRBJ2-7, with D perhaps matching TRBD2 (5 bases). Trimming took off 4 bases at V and 0 bases at J, with 14 bases between the two ends. The CDR3 has 15 residues. The germline CDR1 and CDR2 sequences are SGHRS and YFSETQ. The CDR3 bases are TGCGCCAGCAGCCTCGACTACCAAAGCTCCTACGAGCAGTACTTC. Residues: CASSLDYQSSYEQYF.

The genes are TRBV11-2 and TRBJ1-1; D remains unclear. V shed 10 bases and J shed 2 bases, with 14 bases lying between them. Germline V lookup: CDR1 SGHAT, CDR2 FQNNGV. This CDR3 is 13 amino acids long. The CDR3 DNA reads TGTGCCACCTCCGCGGACCCTAACACTGAAGCTTTCTTT. As protein: CATSADPNTEAFF.

The V and J genes are TRBV11-2 and TRBJ2-7; D gene uncertain. This CDR3 spans 11 amino acids. Germline lookup yields CDR1 SGHAT and CDR2 FQNNGV. V gave up 4 bases and J gave up 3 bases, with 4 bases separating them. This chain's CDR3 is CASSYYYEQYF. The CDR3 nucleotides are TGTGCCAGCAGCTACTACTACGAGCAGTACTTC.

The V gene is TRBV7-6, the J gene TRBJ2-5, with 9 positions matching TRBD2. Germline V gene sequence: CDR1 SGHVS, CDR2 FNYEAQ. This CDR3 is 15 amino acids long. After removal of 5 bases from V and 5 bases from J, the junction contained 9 bases not matched to a gene. CDR3 DNA sequence: TGTGCCAGCAGCGCAGCGGGAGGCCCCCTGGAGACCCAGTACTTC. Amino acids: CASSAAGGPLETQYF.

The chain is built from TRBV2 and TRBJ2-1; possible D gene TRBD1, 5 bases. V lost 6 bases and J lost 9, with 21 bases in between. Germline CDR1 reads SNHLY; CDR2 reads FYNNEI. The CDR3 sequence is 15 residues long. The CDR3 protein is CASSGTHRLGVEQFF. Written as DNA, the CDR3 is TGTGCCAGCAGCGGAACTCATCGCCTAGGGGTTGAGCAGTTCTTC.

J is TRBJ1-1 and V is TRBV11-1; no definite D call. The ends were cut back, 1 base at V and 4 bases at J, with 10 bases in the middle. This CDR3 has 14 residues. The germline V gene has CDR1 SGHAT and CDR2 FQDESV (reference sequence). CDR3 protein: CASSLGRSSTEAFF. The CDR3 DNA sequence: TGTGCCAGCAGCTTAGGTCGGAGCTCCACTGAAGCTTTCTTT. Combining the CDR3 with reference TRBV11-1 and TRBJ1-1 gives the whole variable domain EAEVAQSPRYKITEKSQAVAFWCDPISGHATLYWYRQILGQGPELLVQFQDESVVDDSQLPKDRFSAERLKGVDSTLKIQPAELGDSAMYLCASSLGRSSTEAFFGQGTRLTVV.

The chain couples TRBV28 to TRBJ1-5; a possible D gene is TRBD1 (5 bases). This CDR3 is 18 amino acids long. Trimming pared 6 bases from V and 2 bases from J, leaving 23 bases between. Germline CDR1 is MDHEN and CDR2 is SYDVKM. The CDR3 sequence: CASRPISPFRVGNQPQHF. CDR3 bases: TGTGCCAGCAGACCAATATCCCCTTTCAGGGTGGGCAATCAGCCCCAGCATTTT.

The CDR3 sequence: CARSLYIWAGATDTQYF. CDR3 coding DNA: TGTGCCAGAAGCTTGTACATTTGGGCGGGAGCCACAGATACGCAGTATTTT. The V and J genes are TRBV5-3 and TRBJ2-3; 7 bases agree with TRBD2. TRBV5-3 belongs to the ORF category, with a function that is uncertain. The CDR3 loop spans 17 amino acids. V lost 1 base and J lost 2; bases outside the gene matches: 10.

This clone was seen more than once but under ten times. DNA of the CDR3: TGTGCCAGCAGTTCCGTCCTTTACACTGAAGCTTTCTTT. This encodes CASSSVLYTEAFF. The rearrangement joins TRBV6-5 to TRBJ1-1; D is uncertain. The V end lost 4 bases, the J end lost 3 bases, and 9 bases lay between the germline ends. The CDR3 contains 13 residues. CDR1 and CDR2 (germline): MNHEY, SVGAGI.

The chain uses TRBV5-4 and TRBJ2-7; possibly TRBD1 for D (5 bases). The germline V and J ends were trimmed by 2 bases and 3 bases, with 9 bases remaining between them. The CDR3 is 13 residues long. Germline CDR1 SGHNT, CDR2 YYREEE (reference sequence). This CDR3 is CASSLGRDYEQYF. For the CDR3, the DNA is TGTGCCAGCAGCTTAGGCAGGGACTACGAGCAGTACTTC.

The chain couples TRBV30 to TRBJ2-1; TRBD2 might be the D (6 bases). The length of the CDR3 is 16 residues. Germline V lookup: CDR1 GTSNPN, CDR2 SVGIG (reference sequence). Trimming took off 0 bases at V and 4 bases at J, with 16 bases between the two ends. The CDR3, as DNA: TGTGCCTGGAGTGTACTGTCCGCGGGACCATACAATGAGCAGTTCTTC. It translates to CAWSVLSAGPYNEQFF.

This clone was detected once. The genes are TRBV30 and TRBJ1-2; D is unclear. Between the trimmed V and J ends, which lost 2 bases and 3 bases, there was a span of 7 bases. Looked up from germline, CDR1 is GTSNPN and CDR2 is SVGIG (reference sequence). There are 12 residues in the CDR3. CDR3 bases: TGTGCCTGGAGTCCAAGGGACTATGGCTACACCTTC. Translation: CAWSPRDYGYTF.

The chain is built from TRBV5-1 and TRBJ2-5; 8 nucleotides line up with TRBD2. With 3 bases clipped from V and 1 base from J, the junction kept 11 bases outside the gene matches. The CDR3 runs 17 residues. Germline CDR1 reads SGHRS; CDR2 reads YFSETQ. The CDR3 sequence is CASSSSWTSSFQETQYF. CDR3 DNA sequence: TGCGCCAGCAGCTCGTCATGGACTAGCAGCTTCCAAGAGACCCAGTACTTC.

The genes are TRBV18 and TRBJ2-1; D not certain. Germline V gene lookup returns CDR1 KGHSH and CDR2 LQKENI. V was clipped by 3 bases and J by 2 bases, with 14 bases between them. This CDR3 contains 16 residues. The chain's CDR3 is CASSPSSPPPYNEQFF. The CDR3 DNA reads TGTGCCAGCTCACCCAGTAGCCCTCCCCCCTACAATGAGCAGTTCTTC.